The entry that follows covers one TCR beta chain sequence. The data were taken from a study of control samples from healthy donors and cancer patients. Clones were sequenced by immunoSEQ multiplex PCR, and TCRdb holds only the in-frame ones, with some missing. Of about 100,000 clones listed, around 89% are singletons. Germline V gene lookup returns CDR1 SGHTA and CDR2 FQGNSA. This CDR3 contains 12 residues. V gave up 0 bases and J gave up 4 bases, with 3 bases separating them. V and J are TRBV7-2 and TRBJ2-5; D remains ambiguous. This receptor was taken from a young man in good health. The sample was blood. In DNA form, the CDR3 reads TGTGCCAGCAGCTTAGCGGTAGAGACCCAGTACTTC. This gives the protein CASSLAVETQYF.